A few counts support the clone carrying this T cell receptor beta chain. Antigen unknown. This record belongs to a study of CD8+ T cells in alopecia areata. In the study overall: Administration of oral tofacitinib to treated patients was at 5 to 10 mg twice daily.

Extracted from the samples, RNA was reverse transcribed into cDNA to serve as the sequencing template. The assay was immunoSEQ multiplex PCR, and TCRdb's table has in-frame clones only and misses some. Of 100,000 to 150,000 clones listed, about 47% are singletons. V dropped 3 bases and J dropped 8; count of bases not matched to a gene: 8. This CDR3 is 14 amino acids long. CDR1 and CDR2 (germline): SGHDT, YYEEEE. Study-level findings and limits: Alopecia totalis/universalis scalp especially showed more expanded CD8+ clones than normal scalp.

The chain uses TRBV5-6 and TRBJ1-5; the match to TRBD1 covers 7 bases. The input for sequencing was CD8+ T cells sorted from blood, taken at week 0. This receptor was obtained from a human donor with alopecia areata. Here the CDR3 DNA reads TGTGCCAGCAGCTCTATGACAGGGCAAAAGCCCCAGCATTTT. Amino acid sequence: CASSSMTGQKPQHF.